Following are 18 T cell receptor beta chains from one sample sequenced in a study of cytomegalovirus exposure and HLA in healthy donors. PCR used 60 Vbeta primers and 13 Jbeta primers. Repertoires were generated with immunoSEQ multiplex PCR, while TCRdb's copy carries only in-frame clones and drops some. This sample carries about 140,000 clones, approximately 80% of them seen once, and the ten largest clones take around 2.5%. Sequencing used PBMCs. The origin of the receptors is a man in his forties or fifties in good health and CMV-seronegative.

The chain combines TRBV5-5 with TRBJ2-3, with 10 positions matching TRBD1. The CDR3 is 16 residues long. The germline CDR1 and CDR2 sequences are SGHKS and YYEKEE (reference sequence). The junction had 8 bases not matched to a gene; V was cut back by 3 bases and J by 4 bases. The CDR3 loop is CASSYRGDRGADTQYF. The CDR3 coding sequence is TGTGCCAGCAGCTATCGGGGGGACAGGGGTGCAGATACGCAGTATTTT.

This clone was seen once. A junction boundary mismatches the germline segment, possibly from a read error. The genes are TRBV7-6 and TRBJ2-3; perhaps TRBD1 as D (5 bases). The CDR3 consists of 15 residues. Germline-derived CDR1 and CDR2 are SGHVS and FNYEAQ. The CDR3 is CASSLARQGTDTRYF. The DNA for the CDR3 is TGTGCCAGCAGCTTAGCCCGGCAGGGCACAGATACGCGGTATTTT. Variable domain in full (rest from reference TRBV7-6 and TRBJ2-3): GAGVSQSPRYKVTKRGQDVALRCDPISGHVSLYWYRQALGQGPEFLTYFNYEAQQDKSGLPNDRFSAERPEGSISTLTIQRTEQRDSAMYRCASSLARQGTDTRYFGPGTRLTVL.

V and J are TRBV5-4 and TRBJ2-2; the match to TRBD1 covers 9 bases. J was trimmed by 5 bases and V by 3 bases; bases with no gene match: 5. This CDR3 has 15 amino acids. CDR1 and CDR2 (germline): SGHNT, YYREEE (reference sequence). CDR3 DNA sequence: TGTGCCAGCAGCTGGGGGACAGGGAGTACCGGGGAGCTGTTTTTT. Encoded protein: CASSWGTGSTGELFF.

The gene calls are TRBV29-1 and TRBJ2-5; possible D gene TRBD1, 6 bases. Gene TRBJ2-7 matches the end of the DNA better, so the J call may be wrong. CDR3 length: 13 amino acids. Germline V gene data show CDR1 as SQVTM and CDR2 as ANQGSEA. CDR3 sequence reads: CSATGQGISEQYF. In nucleotides, the CDR3 is TGCAGCGCAACGGGCCAGGGGATCTCCGAGCAGTACTTC.

Notes on this clone: At the DNA level, this CDR3 is encoded by other sequences in the same sample as well. The chain is built from TRBV19 and TRBJ1-2; tentatively, D is TRBD1 (6 bases). The V gene lost 3 bases and the J gene lost 6 bases, with 14 bases spanning the gap. The CDR3 runs to 14 residues. The germline V gene encodes CDR1 LNHDA and CDR2 SQIVND (reference sequence). For the CDR3, the DNA is TGTGCCAGTAGTATCGGGCAGGGGCTCGATGGCTACACCTTC. This encodes CASSIGQGLDGYTF. The complete variable domain, with remaining parts taken from reference TRBV19 and TRBJ1-2, reads DGGITQSPKYLFRKEGQNVTLSCEQNLNHDAMYWYRQDPGQGLRLIYYSQIVNDFQKGDIAEGYSVSREKKESFPLTVTSAQKNPTAFYLCASSIGQGLDGYTFGSGTRLTVV.

J is TRBJ1-1 and V is TRBV29-1; 10 bases are shared with TRBD1. This CDR3 region has 13 residues. Germline CDR1 SQVTM, CDR2 ANQGSEA. J gave up 1 base and V 7 bases, and 3 bases lay outside the gene matches. CDR3 protein: CSGDRGPNTEAFF. DNA for the CDR3: TGCAGCGGGGACAGGGGCCCGAACACTGAAGCTTTCTTT.

This clone has only one observation. This chain links TRBV7-9 with TRBJ1-2, with TRBD1 as a possible D gene (5 bases). This CDR3 spans 14 amino acids. V gave up 2 bases and J gave up 4 bases, with 11 bases separating them. CDR1 and CDR2 from the germline V gene are SEHNR and FQNEAQ (reference sequence). In nucleotides, the CDR3 is TGTGCCAGCAGCTTATTTACTGACAGCTATGGCTACACCTTC. Translated, it gives CASSLFTDSYGYTF.

V gene TRBV29-1 combines with J gene TRBJ2-7; 12 bases agree with TRBD1. With 6 bases clipped from V and 5 bases from J, the junction kept 8 bases outside the gene matches. The CDR3 loop spans 14 amino acids. CDR1 is SQVTM, CDR2 ANQGSEA, per germline. CDR3 nucleotides: TGCAGCGTGGCCCCGGGACAGGGGGCCCACGAGCAGTACTTC. It translates to CSVAPGQGAHEQYF.

The rearrangement joins TRBV19 to TRBJ2-7, with 7 bases lining up with TRBD2. The J segment lost 1 base and the V segment lost 7 bases, leaving 10 bases of the junction unmatched. This CDR3 is 15 amino acids long. Germline V gives CDR1 LNHDA, CDR2 SQIVND (reference sequence). CDR3 amino acids: CASTGGEGRSYEQYF. In DNA form, the CDR3 reads TGTGCCAGTACCGGAGGGGAGGGGCGATCCTACGAGCAGTACTTC.

This clone has only one observation. The V call is TRBV9, the J call TRBJ1-1, with 7 positions matching TRBD1. The CDR3 extends over 14 amino acids. V dropped 4 bases and J dropped 4; count of bases not matched to a gene: 7. CDR1 and CDR2 (germline): SGDLS, YYNGEE. This CDR3 is CASSPSPGGTEAFF. CDR3 nucleotide sequence: TGTGCCAGCAGCCCGAGCCCAGGGGGCACTGAAGCTTTCTTT.

J is TRBJ1-3 and V is TRBV15, with TRBD1 matching 8 bases. The CDR3 contains 15 residues. Germline lookup yields CDR1 LNHNV and CDR2 YYDKDF (reference sequence). Unmatched junction bases numbered 9, after V lost 3 bases and J lost 8 bases. CDR3 amino acids: CATSSWDRSKDTIYF. The CDR3 DNA follows: TGTGCCACCAGCAGCTGGGACAGGTCGAAGGACACCATATATTTT.

The rearrangement joins TRBV6-1 to TRBJ2-5; D gene uncertain. Germline loops: CDR1 MNHNS, CDR2 SASEGT. The CDR3 consists of 13 residues. V gave up 6 bases and J gave up 0 bases, with 8 bases separating them. Written as DNA, the CDR3 is TGTGCCAGCAGCTTGACACACCAAGAGACCCAGTACTTC. It yields the protein CASSLTHQETQYF.

V usage is TRBV29-1 and J usage is TRBJ2-3; 9 nucleotides line up with TRBD2. V shed 4 bases, J shed 2 bases, and the junction held 4 bases outside the gene matches. Per the germline V gene, CDR1 is SQVTM and CDR2 is ANQGSEA. The CDR3 is 14 residues long. The CDR3 sequence: CSVGASGTTDTQYF. The CDR3 region has the DNA TGCAGCGTTGGGGCTAGCGGGACCACAGATACGCAGTATTTT.

The chain uses TRBV4-1 and TRBJ2-7; 12 nucleotides agree with TRBD2. The V and J ends lost 6 bases and 3 bases, in that order; junction bases with no gene match: 3. The CDR3 contains 14 residues. CDR1 is MGHRA and CDR2 is YSYEKL in the germline V gene. The CDR3 region is CASSRTSGIYEQYF. The CDR3 DNA reads as TGCGCCAGCAGTCGGACTAGCGGGATCTACGAGCAGTACTTC.

The chain has TRBV5-4 and TRBJ2-7; D gene uncertain. There are 13 residues in the CDR3. Germline V lookup: CDR1 SGHNT, CDR2 YYREEE (reference sequence). Trimming pared 6 bases from V and 2 bases from J, leaving 12 bases between. The CDR3 here is CASNVQIAYEQYF. CDR3 nucleotides: TGTGCCAGCAATGTACAGATCGCCTACGAGCAGTACTTC.

The V call is TRBV5-6, the J call TRBJ1-2, with a possible D match to TRBD1 (5 bases). CDR1 is SGHDT and CDR2 is YYEEEE in the germline V gene. CDR3 size: 15 residues. The germline V and J ends were trimmed by 1 base and 8 bases, with 18 bases remaining between them. CDR3 in amino acids: CASSLSPTDLLGYTF. The CDR3 DNA reads as TGTGCCAGCAGCTTGAGTCCGACAGACCTATTAGGCTACACCTTC.

This clone has only a few counts. The genes are TRBV5-5 and TRBJ2-2; the match to TRBD1 covers 7 bases. Germline CDR1 reads SGHKS; CDR2 reads YYEKEE (reference sequence). Trimming at V came to 4 bases and at J to 0 bases, leaving 6 bases not matched to a gene. The CDR3 is made up of 16 amino acids. The CDR3, as DNA: TGTGCCAGCAGCCTGTATGGGACAGCGAACACCGGGGAGCTGTTTTTT. This sequence encodes CASSLYGTANTGELFF. Drawing the rest from reference TRBV5-5 and TRBJ2-2, the complete variable domain is DAGVTQSPTHLIKTRGQQVTLRCSPISGHKSVSWYQQVLGQGPQFIFQYYEKEERGRGNFPDRFSARQFPNYSSELNVNALLLGDSALYLCASSLYGTANTGELFFGEGSRLTVL.

This chain uses TRBV28 with TRBJ2-1; a possible D gene is TRBD2 (6 bases). V was cut by 6 bases and J by 7 bases, with 13 bases left in between. The V gene's germline CDR1 is MDHEN and CDR2 SYDVKM. The CDR3 contains 13 residues. The CDR3 nucleotides read TGTGCCAGCAGACGATCGGGGAGGAATGAGCAGTTCTTC. Its translation: CASRRSGRNEQFF.